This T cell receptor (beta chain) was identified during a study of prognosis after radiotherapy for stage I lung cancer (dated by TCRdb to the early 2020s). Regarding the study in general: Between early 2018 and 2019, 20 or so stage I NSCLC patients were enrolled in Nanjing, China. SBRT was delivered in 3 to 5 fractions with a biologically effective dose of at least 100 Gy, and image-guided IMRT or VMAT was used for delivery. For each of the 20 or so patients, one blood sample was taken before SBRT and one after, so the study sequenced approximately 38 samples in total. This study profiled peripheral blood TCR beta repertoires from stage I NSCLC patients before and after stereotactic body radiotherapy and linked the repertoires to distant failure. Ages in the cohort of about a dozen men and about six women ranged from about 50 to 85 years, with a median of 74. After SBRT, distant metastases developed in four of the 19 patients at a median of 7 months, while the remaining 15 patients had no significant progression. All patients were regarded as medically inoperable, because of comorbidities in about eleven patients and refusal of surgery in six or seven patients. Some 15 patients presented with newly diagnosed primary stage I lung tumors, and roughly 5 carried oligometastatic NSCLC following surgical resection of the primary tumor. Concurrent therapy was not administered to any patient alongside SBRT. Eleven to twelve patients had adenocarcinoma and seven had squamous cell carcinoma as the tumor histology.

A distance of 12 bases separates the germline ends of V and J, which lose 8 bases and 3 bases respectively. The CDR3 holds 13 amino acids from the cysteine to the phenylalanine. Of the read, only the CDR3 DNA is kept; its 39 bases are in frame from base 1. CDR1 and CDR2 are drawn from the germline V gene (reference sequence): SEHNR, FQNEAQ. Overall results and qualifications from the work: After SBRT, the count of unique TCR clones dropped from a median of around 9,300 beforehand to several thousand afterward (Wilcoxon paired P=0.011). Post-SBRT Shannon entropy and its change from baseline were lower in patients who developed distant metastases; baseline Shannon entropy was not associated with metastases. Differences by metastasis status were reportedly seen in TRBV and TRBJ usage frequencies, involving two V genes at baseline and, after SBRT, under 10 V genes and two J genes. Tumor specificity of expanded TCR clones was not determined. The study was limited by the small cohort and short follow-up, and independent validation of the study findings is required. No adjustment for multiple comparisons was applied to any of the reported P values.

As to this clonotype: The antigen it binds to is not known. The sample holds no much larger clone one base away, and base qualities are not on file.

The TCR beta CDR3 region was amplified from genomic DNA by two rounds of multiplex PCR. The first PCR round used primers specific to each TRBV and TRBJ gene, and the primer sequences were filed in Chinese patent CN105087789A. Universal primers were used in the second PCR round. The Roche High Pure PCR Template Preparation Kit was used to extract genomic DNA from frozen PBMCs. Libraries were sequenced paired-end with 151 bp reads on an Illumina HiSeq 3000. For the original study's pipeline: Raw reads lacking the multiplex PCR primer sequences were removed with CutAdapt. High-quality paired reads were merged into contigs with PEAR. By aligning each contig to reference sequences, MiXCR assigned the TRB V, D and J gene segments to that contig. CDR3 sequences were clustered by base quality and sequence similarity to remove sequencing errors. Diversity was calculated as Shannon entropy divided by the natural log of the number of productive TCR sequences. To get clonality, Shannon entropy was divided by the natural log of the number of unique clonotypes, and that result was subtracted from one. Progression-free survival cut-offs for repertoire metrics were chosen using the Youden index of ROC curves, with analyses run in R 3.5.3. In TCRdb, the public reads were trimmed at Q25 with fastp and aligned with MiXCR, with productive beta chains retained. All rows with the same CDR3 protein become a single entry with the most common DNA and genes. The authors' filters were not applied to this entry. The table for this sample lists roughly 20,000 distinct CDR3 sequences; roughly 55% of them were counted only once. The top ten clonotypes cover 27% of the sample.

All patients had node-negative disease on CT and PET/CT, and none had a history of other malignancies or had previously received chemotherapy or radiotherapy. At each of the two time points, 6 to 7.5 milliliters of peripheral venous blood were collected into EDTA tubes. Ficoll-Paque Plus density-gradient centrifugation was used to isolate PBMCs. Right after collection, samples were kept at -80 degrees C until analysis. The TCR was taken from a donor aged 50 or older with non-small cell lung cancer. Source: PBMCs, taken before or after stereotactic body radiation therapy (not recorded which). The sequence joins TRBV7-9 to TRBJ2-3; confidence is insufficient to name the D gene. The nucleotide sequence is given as TGTGCCAGCCGGCTAGTGGGGACAGATACGCAGTATTTT. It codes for CASRLVGTDTQYF.